This TCR beta chain was sequenced during a study of control samples from healthy donors and cancer patients. Libraries were prepared by immunoSEQ multiplex PCR; TCRdb keeps only in-frame clonotypes and omits some of them. The table lists around 50,000 clones, 95% to 96% of them singletons. There are 11 residues in the CDR3. Germline lookup yields CDR1 SNHLY and CDR2 FYNNEI. V was cut by 8 bases and J by 2 bases, with 6 bases left in between. This clonotype was obtained from a woman in her twenties or thirties in good health. The specimen was blood. This chain joins TRBV2 and TRBJ2-5; D remains unclear. The CDR3, as DNA: TGTGCCAGCGGGTTACAAGAGACCCAGTACTTC. Translated: CASGLQETQYF.